One sample yielded the 19 T cell receptor beta chains listed below, sequenced in a study of patients and donors after allogeneic stem cell transplantation. Using its own MiXCR run on the RT-PCR reads, TCRdb lists one record per CDR3 protein. The sample consists of roughly 960,000 distinct CDR3 sequences, under 20% of them appearing once. Sequenced sample: blood, either unsorted or a sorted T cell fraction (not recorded which). The receptors come from a human donor who was either an allogeneic HSCT recipient or a stem cell or donor lymphocyte infusion donor (not recorded which). It is not recorded whose cells these are; they may come from a transplant donor.

The V gene is TRBV19, the J gene TRBJ2-7; no firm D call. The CDR3 totals 11 residues. The V end was cut by 1 base, the J end by 5 bases, with 3 bases between. CDR1 and CDR2 from the germline V gene are LNHDA and SQIVND (reference sequence). The CDR3 DNA reads TGTGCCAGTAGTATAGGAAACGAGCAGTACTTC. Amino acids: CASSIGNEQYF.

This clonotype has just a few counts. The DNA of the CDR3 is TGTGCCAGCAGTTTCACAGCGATCGATAGCAATCAGCCCCAGCATTTT. It translates to CASSFTAIDSNQPQHF. J is TRBJ1-5 and V is TRBV6-5; D remains ambiguous. Germline V gives CDR1 MNHEY, CDR2 SVGAGI. Trimming stripped 4 bases from V and 0 bases from J, with 13 bases between. This CDR3 region has 16 residues.

This clonotype occurred many times. Sequence at one end of the junction differs from germline and may be a read error. The J gene is TRBJ2-3, the V gene TRBV12-3 or TRBV12-4; the D is unclear. The CDR3 has 15 residues. The CDR3 region is CASSLDGTSTDTQYF. CDR3 in DNA: TGCGCCAGCAGCCTGGACGGAACTAGCACAGATACGCAGTATTTT.

The chain combines TRBV12-3 or TRBV12-4 with TRBJ1-5; 7 bases map to TRBD1. Trimming at V came to 6 bases and at J to 7 bases, leaving 24 bases not matched to a gene. CDR3 size: 19 residues. In nucleotides, the CDR3 is TGTGCCAGCAGCCTCACCTACGACAGGGTAACGAGTTTTAAGCAGCCCCAGCATTTT. Its protein product is CASSLTYDRVTSFKQPQHF.

In its sample, this clonotype was seen a few times. V usage is TRBV10-3 and J usage is TRBJ2-2; D is undetermined. Germline V gives CDR1 ENHRY, CDR2 SYGVKD. This CDR3 has 12 residues. Trimming pared 9 bases from V and 3 bases from J, leaving 8 bases between. The CDR3 loop reads CAIITDTGELFF. For the CDR3, the DNA is TGTGCCATAATAACGGACACCGGGGAGCTGTTTTTT.

This clonotype was picked up a small number of times. The chain has TRBV6-5 and TRBJ2-1; possibly TRBD1 for D (6 bases). Trimming shortened V by 2 bases and J by 6 bases, and 14 bases separated the two germline ends. The CDR3 loop spans 15 amino acids. Germline V CDR1 and CDR2: MNHEY, SVGAGI. CDR3 in amino acids: CASSYVVGGANEQFF. For the CDR3, the DNA is TGTGCCAGCAGTTACGTCGTAGGGGGAGCCAATGAGCAGTTCTTC.

J is TRBJ1-2 and V is TRBV9, with unresolved D. CDR3 size: 15 residues. Germline CDR1 reads SGDLS; CDR2 reads YYNGEE. V was pared by 0 bases and J by 4 bases, with 13 bases between. CDR3 bases: TGTGCCAGCAGCGTAGCTACGGAGGGAGGCTATGGCTACACCTTC. It is translated as CASSVATEGGYGYTF.

V and J are TRBV7-2 and TRBJ2-2; 8 bases agree with TRBD1. The germline gives CDR1 SGHTA, CDR2 FQGNSA. The CDR3 is made up of 16 amino acids. The trim removed 0 bases at V and 4 bases at J, leaving 4 bases unmatched. CDR3 protein: CASSLARGRSTGELFF. CDR3 DNA sequence: TGTGCCAGCAGCTTAGCCAGGGGGCGTAGCACCGGGGAGCTGTTTTTT. Full variable domain (rest looked up from reference TRBV7-2 and TRBJ2-2): GAGVSQSPSNKVTEKGKDVELRCDPISGHTALYWYRQSLGQGLEFLIYFQGNSAPDKSGLPSDRFSAERTGGSVSTLTIQRTQQEDSAVYLCASSLARGRSTGELFFGEGSRLTVL.

The rearrangement uses TRBV5-1 and TRBJ2-7; 9 bases are a match to TRBD1. The ends lost 3 bases at V and 3 bases at J; junction bases unmatched: 7. Germline CDR1 is SGHRS and CDR2 is YFSETQ. The length of the CDR3 is 15 residues. CDR3 nucleotide sequence: TGCGCCAGCAGCTCCGGGACAGGGACCTTCTACGAGCAGTACTTC. This codes for CASSSGTGTFYEQYF.

The chain is built from TRBV10-3 and TRBJ2-5; 14 nucleotides line up with TRBD2. The V and J ends lost 9 bases and 4 bases, in that order; junction bases with no gene match: 13. Germline V gene data show CDR1 as ENHRY and CDR2 as SYGVKD. This CDR3 is built from 17 residues. CDR3 sequence reads: CAISPGLAGAYVETQYF. The CDR3 region has the DNA TGTGCCATTTCCCCGGGACTAGCGGGGGCTTACGTAGAGACCCAGTACTTC.

This clonotype was counted ten times or more. The rearrangement links TRBV10-3 to TRBJ2-7; either TRBD1 or TRBD2 may fit D (5 bases each). CDR1 is ENHRY, CDR2 SYGVKD, per germline. V was shortened by 4 bases and J by 5 bases, with 6 bases between the two germline ends. The CDR3 contains 11 residues. CDR3 sequence: CAISGGNEQYF. The CDR3 DNA is TGTGCCATCAGTGGGGGGAACGAGCAGTACTTC.

This clonotype appeared a few times. The germline gene is not matched at one end of the junction; a read error may be the cause. The chain is built from TRBV20-1 and TRBJ2-7; unclear D gene. Germline lookup yields CDR1 DFQATT and CDR2 SNEGSKA (reference sequence). CDR3 length: 15 residues. DNA of the CDR3: TGCAGTGCTAGAGGGAGAAGCTTGGTGTCCTCCGAGCAGTACTTC. Encoded protein: CSARGRSLVSSEQYF.

The chain's CDR3 is CATRGHMERDEQFF. The CDR3 DNA reads as TGTGCCACCAGAGGACATATGGAGCGCGATGAGCAGTTCTTC. This sequence joins TRBV24-1 and TRBJ2-1; perhaps TRBD1 as D (5 bases). Trimming removed 7 bases at V and 8 bases at J, with 17 bases between. This CDR3 region has 14 residues. Germline-derived CDR1 and CDR2 are KGHDR and SFDVKD.

The sample holds a few counts of this clonotype. J is TRBJ2-3 and V is TRBV24-1, with D unclear. The CDR3 runs to 14 residues. Germline CDR1 KGHDR, CDR2 SFDVKD. The ends were cut back, 5 bases at V and 5 bases at J, with 13 bases in the middle. CDR3: CATSGSVAQDTQYF. The CDR3 DNA reads as TGTGCCACCAGTGGGTCTGTCGCACAAGATACGCAGTATTTT.

This clonotype turned up a few times. The chain is built from TRBV5-1 and TRBJ1-5; 8 positions agree with TRBD1. Trimming took 0 bases from V and 7 from J; bases not matched to a gene: 6. CDR1 is SGHRS, CDR2 YFSETQ, per germline. The CDR3 totals 15 residues. The CDR3 nucleotides read TGCGCCAGCAGCTTGGGTCCAGGGGGCGGCCAGCCCCAGCATTTT. Translating it yields CASSLGPGGGQPQHF.

This clonotype was seen a few times. This chain connects TRBV19 to TRBJ2-7; a weak D match, TRBD2 (6 bases). Germline CDR1 reads LNHDA; CDR2 reads SQIVND (reference sequence). The CDR3 contains 13 residues. The ends were cut back, 5 bases at V and 3 bases at J, with 11 bases in the middle. The CDR3 DNA follows: TGTGCCAGTAGTTCGGGACTTCTCTACGAGCAGTACTTC. Its translation: CASSSGLLYEQYF.

In this sample, this clonotype turned up a few times. V and J are TRBV3-1 and TRBJ2-1, with TRBD2 matching over 10 bases. In germline, CDR1 is LGHDT, CDR2 YNNKEL (reference sequence). J lost 9 bases, V lost 3 bases, and 8 bases had no gene match. The length of the CDR3 is 15 residues. In DNA, the CDR3 is TGTGCCAGCAGCCAGTCACTAGCGGGATTAGGTGAGCAGTTCTTC. Its protein product is CASSQSLAGLGEQFF.

This clonotype has just a few counts. The rearrangement links TRBV6-4 to TRBJ2-3; 8 bases align to TRBD2. The CDR3 has 16 amino acids. Germline V gene lookup returns CDR1 MRHNA and CDR2 SNTAGT. Germline trimming cut 3 bases from V and 3 bases from J; bases unmatched to any gene: 8. The CDR3 DNA reads TGTGCCAGCAGTGATAGAATGGCGGGAGGAACAGATACGCAGTATTTT. It codes for CASSDRMAGGTDTQYF.

This clonotype was picked up many times. V is TRBV25-1 and J is TRBJ2-1; 10 bases are shared with TRBD2. V shed 3 bases, J shed 9 bases, and the junction held 8 bases outside the gene matches. This CDR3 has 15 amino acids. Germline CDR1 and CDR2: MGHDK and SYGVNS. The CDR3 region has the DNA TGTGCCAGCAGTGATAGCGGGAGGCCCGGAGCTGAGCAGTTCTTC. It is translated as CASSDSGRPGAEQFF.